The source of this T cell receptor (beta chain) is a study of T cells after yellow fever vaccination. Study-wide context: Any fraction with a low cell number was prepared using SMART-Seq v4 Ultra Low Input.

Turning to this clonotype: Antigen: not known.

The CDR3 runs to 16 residues. With V trimmed by 5 bases and J by 3 bases, 10 bases remained unmatched. Study-wide results and limits: After the booster, approximately 96% of CD4 and around nine tenths of CD8 primary-response clones were re-detected. Abundant clonotypes (contaminants from the bulk population) could be present in FACS-sorted repertoires. Clonotypes appearing in both CD4 and CD8 compartments existed, and their share was small.

TCRdb analysed the 5' RACE reads with MiXCR anew, one entry per CDR3 protein. The data hold some 320,000 distinct CDR3 sequences, with 8.7% observed a single time. The clonotype was recovered from a man between 18 and 35 years old who received the YFV17D yellow fever vaccine. The material was CD4+ T cells sorted from PBMCs, obtained 5 days after the yellow fever booster vaccination. The J gene is TRBJ2-7, the V gene TRBV12-3 or TRBV12-4; 10 bases map to TRBD1. The CDR3 bases are TGTGCCAGCAGTCCCCTCCCCGGGACAGGGGACTACGAGCAGTACTTC. It codes for CASSPLPGTGDYEQYF.